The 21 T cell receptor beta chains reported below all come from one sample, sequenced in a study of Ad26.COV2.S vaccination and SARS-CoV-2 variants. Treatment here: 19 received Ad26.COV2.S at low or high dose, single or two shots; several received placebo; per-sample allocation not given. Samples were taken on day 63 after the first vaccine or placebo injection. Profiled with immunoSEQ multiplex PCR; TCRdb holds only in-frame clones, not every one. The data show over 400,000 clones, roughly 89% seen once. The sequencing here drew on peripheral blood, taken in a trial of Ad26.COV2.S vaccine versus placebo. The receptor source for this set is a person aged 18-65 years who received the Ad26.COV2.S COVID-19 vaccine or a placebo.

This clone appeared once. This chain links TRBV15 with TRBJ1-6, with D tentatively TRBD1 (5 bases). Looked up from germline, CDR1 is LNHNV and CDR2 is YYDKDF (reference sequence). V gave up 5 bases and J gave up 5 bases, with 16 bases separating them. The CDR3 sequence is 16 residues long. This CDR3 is CATSPERGVDNSPLHF. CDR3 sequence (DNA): TGTGCCACCAGCCCGGAGAGAGGGGTGGATAATTCACCCCTCCACTTT.

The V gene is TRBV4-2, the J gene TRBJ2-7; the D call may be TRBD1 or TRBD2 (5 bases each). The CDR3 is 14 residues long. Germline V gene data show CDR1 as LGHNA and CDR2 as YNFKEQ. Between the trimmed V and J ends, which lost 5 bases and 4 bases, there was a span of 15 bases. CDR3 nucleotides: TGTGCCAGCAGCACCTCCCGGGGCTTATACGAGCAGTACTTC. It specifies CASSTSRGLYEQYF.

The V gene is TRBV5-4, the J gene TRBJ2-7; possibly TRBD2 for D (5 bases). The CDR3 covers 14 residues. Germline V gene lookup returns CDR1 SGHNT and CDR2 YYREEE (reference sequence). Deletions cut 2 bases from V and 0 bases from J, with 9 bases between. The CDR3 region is CASSFDYISYEQYF. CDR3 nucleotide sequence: TGTGCCAGCAGCTTCGACTACATCTCCTACGAGCAGTACTTC.

CDR3 DNA: TGTGCCAGCAGCTCGGGCAGGGGGTTCAAAGAGACCCAGTACTTC. It is translated as CASSSGRGFKETQYF. The rearrangement links TRBV14 to TRBJ2-5; 7 positions agree with TRBD1. Germline V CDR1 and CDR2: SGHDN, FVKESK. The V segment lost 5 bases and the J segment 3 bases; nucleotides outside the gene matches: 9. This CDR3 spans 15 amino acids.

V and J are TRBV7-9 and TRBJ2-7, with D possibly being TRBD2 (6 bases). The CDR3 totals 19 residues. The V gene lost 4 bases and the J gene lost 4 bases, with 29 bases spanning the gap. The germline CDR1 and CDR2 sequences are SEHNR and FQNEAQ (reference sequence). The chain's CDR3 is CASSSQPAGRKGFFYEQYF. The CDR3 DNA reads TGTGCCAGCAGCTCCCAACCGGCGGGGAGGAAGGGTTTTTTTTACGAGCAGTACTTC.

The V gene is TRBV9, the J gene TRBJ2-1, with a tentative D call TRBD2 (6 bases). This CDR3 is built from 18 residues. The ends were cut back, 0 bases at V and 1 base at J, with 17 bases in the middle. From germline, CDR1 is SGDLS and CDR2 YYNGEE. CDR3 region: CASSVDAGPGESYNEQFF. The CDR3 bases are TGTGCCAGCAGCGTAGATGCAGGCCCGGGGGAGTCCTACAATGAGCAGTTCTTC. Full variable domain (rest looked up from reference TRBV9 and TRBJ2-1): DSGVTQTPKHLITATGQRVTLRCSPRSGDLSVYWYQQSLDQGLQFLIQYYNGEERAKGNILERFSAQQFPDLHSELNLSSLELGDSALYFCASSVDAGPGESYNEQFFGPGTRLTVL.

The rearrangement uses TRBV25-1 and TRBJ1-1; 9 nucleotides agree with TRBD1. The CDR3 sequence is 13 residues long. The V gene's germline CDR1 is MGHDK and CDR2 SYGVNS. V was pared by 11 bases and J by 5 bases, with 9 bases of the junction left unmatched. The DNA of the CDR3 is TGTGCCCACCGTTGGACAGGGGTGACTGAAGCTTTCTTT. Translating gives CAHRWTGVTEAFF.

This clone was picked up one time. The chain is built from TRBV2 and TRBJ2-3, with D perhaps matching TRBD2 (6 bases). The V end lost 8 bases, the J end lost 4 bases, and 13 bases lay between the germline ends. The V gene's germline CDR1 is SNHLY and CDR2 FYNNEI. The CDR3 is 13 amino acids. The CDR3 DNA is TGTGCCAGCTTCTGGAGGGGACCAGATACGCAGTATTTT. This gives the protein CASFWRGPDTQYF.

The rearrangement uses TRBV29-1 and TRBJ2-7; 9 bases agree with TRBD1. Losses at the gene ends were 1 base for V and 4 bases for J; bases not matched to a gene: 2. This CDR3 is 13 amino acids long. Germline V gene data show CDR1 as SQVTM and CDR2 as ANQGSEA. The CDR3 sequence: CSVEGDREYEQYF. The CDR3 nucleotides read TGCAGCGTTGAAGGGGACAGGGAATACGAGCAGTACTTC.

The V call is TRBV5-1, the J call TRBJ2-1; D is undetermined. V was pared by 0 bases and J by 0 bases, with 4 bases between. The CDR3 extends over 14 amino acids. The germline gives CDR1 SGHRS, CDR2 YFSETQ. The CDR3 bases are TGCGCCAGCAGCTTGGACCTCTCCTACAATGAGCAGTTCTTC. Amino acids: CASSLDLSYNEQFF.

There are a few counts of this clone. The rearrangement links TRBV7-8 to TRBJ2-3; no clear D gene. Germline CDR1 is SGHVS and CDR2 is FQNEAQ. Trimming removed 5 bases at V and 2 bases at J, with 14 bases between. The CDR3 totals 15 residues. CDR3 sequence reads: CASSRHPDHTDTQYF. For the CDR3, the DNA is TGTGCCAGCAGCCGCCATCCCGACCACACAGATACGCAGTATTTT.

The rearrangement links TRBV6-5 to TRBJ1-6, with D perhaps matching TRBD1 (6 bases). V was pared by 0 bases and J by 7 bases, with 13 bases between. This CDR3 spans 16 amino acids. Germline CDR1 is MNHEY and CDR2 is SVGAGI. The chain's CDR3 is CASSYSPTGSNSPLHF. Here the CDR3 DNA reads TGTGCCAGCAGTTACTCCCCGACAGGCTCCAATTCACCCCTCCACTTT.

The CDR3 sequence is CASSEKGNRGLGTGELFF. In DNA, the CDR3 is TGTGCCAGCAGTGAAAAAGGGAACAGGGGGTTAGGGACCGGGGAGCTGTTTTTT. This chain joins TRBV6-1 and TRBJ2-2, with 8 bases fitting TRBD1. The CDR3 sequence is 18 residues long. V lost 2 bases, J lost 5 bases, and 13 bases stayed unmatched. The V gene's germline CDR1 is MNHNS and CDR2 SASEGT.

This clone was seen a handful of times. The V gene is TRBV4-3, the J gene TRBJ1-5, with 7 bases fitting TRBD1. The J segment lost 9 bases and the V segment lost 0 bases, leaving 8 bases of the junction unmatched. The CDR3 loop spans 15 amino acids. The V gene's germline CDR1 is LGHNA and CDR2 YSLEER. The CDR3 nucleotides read TGCGCCAGCAGCCAAGATAACAGGGGTGTTCTGCCCCAGCATTTT. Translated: CASSQDNRGVLPQHF.

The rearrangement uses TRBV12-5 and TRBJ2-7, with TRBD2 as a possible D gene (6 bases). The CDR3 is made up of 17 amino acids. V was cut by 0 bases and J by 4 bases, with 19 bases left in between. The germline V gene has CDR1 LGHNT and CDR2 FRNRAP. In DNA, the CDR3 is TGTGCTAGTGGTTTGGTACGGTTTGGGGGGACGAGGTACGAGCAGTACGTC. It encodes CASGLVRFGGTRYEQYV.

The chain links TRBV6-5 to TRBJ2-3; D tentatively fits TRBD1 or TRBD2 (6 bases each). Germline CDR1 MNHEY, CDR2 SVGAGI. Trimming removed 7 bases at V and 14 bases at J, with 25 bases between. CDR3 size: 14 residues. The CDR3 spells CASTTPGAPLLPYF. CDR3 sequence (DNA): TGTGCCAGCACTACACCGGGGGCTCCGTTACTACCGTATTTT.

The CDR3 is CASNIPRVDSPLHF. CDR3 DNA sequence: TGTGCCAGCAACATACCCAGGGTCGACTCACCCCTCCACTTT. The J gene is TRBJ1-6, the V gene TRBV4-2; D is possibly TRBD1 (5 bases). The CDR3 length is 14 residues. Germline V gene lookup returns CDR1 LGHNA and CDR2 YNFKEQ. V gave up 7 bases and J gave up 10 bases, with 17 bases separating them.

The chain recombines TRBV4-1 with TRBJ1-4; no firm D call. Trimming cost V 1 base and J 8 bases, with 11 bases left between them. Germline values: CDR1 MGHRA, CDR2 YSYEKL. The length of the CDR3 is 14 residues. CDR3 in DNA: TGCGCCAGCAGCCAAGTAGGCTCCGGGGAAAAACTGTTTTTT. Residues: CASSQVGSGEKLFF.

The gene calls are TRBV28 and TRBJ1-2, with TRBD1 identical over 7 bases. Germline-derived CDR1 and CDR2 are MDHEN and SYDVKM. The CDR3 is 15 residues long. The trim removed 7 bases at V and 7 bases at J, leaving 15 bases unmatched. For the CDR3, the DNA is TGTGCCAGCACCGCCGGGACAGTGCTTACGAGTGGCTACACCTTC. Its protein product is CASTAGTVLTSGYTF.

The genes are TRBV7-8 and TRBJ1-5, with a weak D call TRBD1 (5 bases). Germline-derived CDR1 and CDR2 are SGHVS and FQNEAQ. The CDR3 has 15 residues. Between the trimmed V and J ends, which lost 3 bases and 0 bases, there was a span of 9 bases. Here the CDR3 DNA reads TGTGCCAGCAGCTTCTCAGGGTATAGCAATCAGCCCCAGCATTTT. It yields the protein CASSFSGYSNQPQHF.

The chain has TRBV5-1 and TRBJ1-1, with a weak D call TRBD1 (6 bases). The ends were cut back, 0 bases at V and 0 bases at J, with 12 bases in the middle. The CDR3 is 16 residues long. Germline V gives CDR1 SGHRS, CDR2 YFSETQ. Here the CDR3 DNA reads TGCGCCAGCAGCTTGGCGGGGGGCGTCATGAACACTGAAGCTTTCTTT. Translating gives CASSLAGGVMNTEAFF.